These 31 T cell receptor beta chains were sequenced from one sample in a study of blood T cell repertoires in COVID-19 (dated by TCRdb to 2020 to 2021). The library was produced with the immunoSEQ multiplex PCR assay. The table comes from immuneACCESS by way of TCRdb, which keeps in-frame sequences with V and J called. Part of the clones is missing from these tables; in studies checked, under half for an unresolved V gene and the rest for unknown reasons. The sample has about 220,000 clones on record, about 91% of them singletons. Roughly 14% of the sample rests with the top ten. The sample comprised PBMCs or T cells enriched from blood (not recorded which). These receptors all stem from a woman in her fifties or sixties with acute COVID-19.

This chain connects TRBV11-2 to TRBJ2-2; 7 bases line up with TRBD1. Germline-derived CDR1 and CDR2 are SGHAT and FQNNGV. There are 17 residues in the CDR3. V lost 5 bases, J lost 2 bases, and 11 bases stayed unmatched. The CDR3 is CASSPLGAGGNTGELFF. In nucleotides, the CDR3 is TGTGCCAGCAGCCCACTCGGTGCAGGGGGTAACACCGGGGAGCTGTTTTTT.

This clone was observed once. The rearrangement joins TRBV19 to TRBJ1-1; 8 nucleotides match TRBD1. The CDR3 extends over 13 amino acids. CDR1 and CDR2 (germline): LNHDA, SQIVND (reference sequence). The V segment lost 6 bases and the J segment 4 bases; nucleotides outside the gene matches: 4. The DNA for the CDR3 is TGTGCCAGTAGAGGACAGGGTTTCACTGAAGCTTTCTTT. Protein sequence: CASRGQGFTEAFF.

This clone was counted once. The CDR3 region is CASSSGQGDYGYTF. The CDR3 DNA reads as TGTGCCAGCAGCTCTGGACAGGGTGACTATGGCTACACCTTC. The chain joins TRBV7-9 to TRBJ1-2, with 8 nucleotides matching TRBD1. CDR1 is SEHNR, CDR2 FQNEAQ, per germline (reference sequence). V lost 4 bases, J lost 3 bases, and 4 bases stayed unmatched. There are 14 residues in the CDR3. Combining the CDR3 with reference TRBV7-9 and TRBJ1-2 gives the whole variable domain DTGVSQNPRHKITKRGQNVTFRCDPISEHNRLYWYRQTLGQGPEFLTYFQNEAQLEKSRLLSDRFSAERPKGSFSTLEIQRTEQGDSAMYLCASSSGQGDYGYTFGSGTRLTVV.

This clone was counted a single time. The chain is built from TRBV11-2 and TRBJ2-1, with D perhaps TRBD2 (5 bases). The CDR3 is 15 residues long. Germline V lookup: CDR1 SGHAT, CDR2 FQNNGV. The V end lost 6 bases, the J end lost 0 bases, and 12 bases lay between the germline ends. For the CDR3, the DNA is TGTGCCAGCAGACTGACGGGGAGCTCCTACAATGAGCAGTTCTTC. Amino acid sequence: CASRLTGSSYNEQFF.

The genes are TRBV19 and TRBJ1-5, with 11 bases matching TRBD1. The V and J ends lost 5 bases and 2 bases, in that order; junction bases with no gene match: 14. The CDR3 contains 19 residues. The germline CDR1 and CDR2 sequences are LNHDA and SQIVND (reference sequence). CDR3 DNA: TGTGCCAGTAGTTCGGGCTTGGGACAGGGGGTGATTCGCAATCAGCCCCAGCATTTT. Translated: CASSSGLGQGVIRNQPQHF.

This rearrangement joins TRBV7-3 to TRBJ2-2, with a weak D call TRBD2 (6 bases). From germline, CDR1 is SGHTA and CDR2 FQGTGA. The germline V and J ends were trimmed by 5 bases and 2 bases, with 9 bases remaining between them. The CDR3 runs 14 residues. The CDR3 sequence: CASSPGLNTGELFF. The CDR3 nucleotides read TGTGCCAGCAGCCCGGGACTCAACACCGGGGAGCTGTTTTTT.

In its sample, this clone was seen a few times. The chain has TRBV5-4 and TRBJ2-1; 13 bases agree with TRBD2. J was trimmed by 4 bases and V by 3 bases; bases with no gene match: 4. Germline V CDR1 and CDR2: SGHNT, YYREEE (reference sequence). The CDR3 totals 16 residues. For the CDR3, the DNA is TGTGCCAGCAGCTCTCGACTAGCGGGAGGATACAATGAGCAGTTCTTC. Translated, it gives CASSSRLAGGYNEQFF.

This clone has more than one count but fewer than ten. V usage is TRBV11-2 and J usage is TRBJ2-5; no definite D call. CDR3 length equals 12 residues. V was clipped by 0 bases and J by 6 bases, with 5 bases between them. CDR1 SGHAT and CDR2 FQNNGV come from the germline V gene. The chain's CDR3 is CASSLDSKTQYF. The CDR3 nucleotides read TGTGCCAGCAGCTTAGATTCCAAGACCCAGTACTTC.

The chain recombines TRBV5-1 with TRBJ2-2; 7 bases match TRBD2. CDR1 and CDR2 (germline): SGHRS, YFSETQ. CDR3 length: 15 amino acids. The ends lost 2 bases at V and 5 bases at J; junction bases unmatched: 6. CDR3 sequence (DNA): TGCGCCAGCAGCTTCGGGGCTAGCGGAACCGGGGAGCTGTTTTTT. Translation gives CASSFGASGTGELFF.

The chain combines TRBV4-1 with TRBJ2-7, with TRBD2 matching over 8 bases. There are 16 residues in the CDR3. The germline V gene encodes CDR1 MGHRA and CDR2 YSYEKL. V lost 4 bases to trimming and J lost 2 bases; unmatched junction nucleotides: 10. The DNA for the CDR3 is TGCGCCAGCAGCCCTTCGGATGAAGCGGGAGCCTACGAGCAGTACTTC. This codes for CASSPSDEAGAYEQYF.

The chain joins TRBV18 to TRBJ1-2; D is unresolved. V shed 4 bases and J shed 4 bases, with 16 bases lying between them. The CDR3 contains 15 residues. CDR1 is KGHSH, CDR2 LQKENI, per germline. CDR3 protein: CASSRPGVGSYGYTF. The CDR3 coding sequence is TGTGCCAGCTCACGTCCCGGGGTGGGTAGCTATGGCTACACCTTC.

The chain uses TRBV7-8 and TRBJ1-2, with D hard to call. Deletions cut 3 bases from V and 5 bases from J, with 16 bases between. The CDR3 has 15 residues. Germline CDR1 reads SGHVS; CDR2 reads FQNEAQ. CDR3 sequence (DNA): TGTGCCAGCAGCTTTCTCGGTCGAACTTCTTATGGCTACACCTTC. Translation gives CASSFLGRTSYGYTF. The full variable domain, with the rest looked up from reference TRBV7-8 and TRBJ1-2, is GAGVSQSPRYKVAKRGQDVALRCDPISGHVSLFWYQQALGQGPEFLTYFQNEAQLDKSGLPSDRFFAERPEGSVSTLKIQRTQQEDSAVYLCASSFLGRTSYGYTFGSGTRLTVV.

V and J are TRBV7-2 and TRBJ1-5, with TRBD1 as a possible D gene (6 bases). Germline lookup yields CDR1 SGHTA and CDR2 FQGNSA. The V end was cut by 0 bases, the J end by 7 bases, with 10 bases between. This CDR3 comprises 14 residues. The chain's CDR3 is CASSLAQGWQPQHF. CDR3 nucleotides: TGTGCCAGCAGCTTAGCGCAGGGGTGGCAGCCCCAGCATTTT. Full variable domain (rest looked up from reference TRBV7-2 and TRBJ1-5): GAGVSQSPSNKVTEKGKDVELRCDPISGHTALYWYRQSLGQGLEFLIYFQGNSAPDKSGLPSDRFSAERTGGSVSTLTIQRTQQEDSAVYLCASSLAQGWQPQHFGDGTRLSIL.

On this clone: It may be a read error: a sequence one base away is much more abundant. CDR3 residues: CASSRDRGGYTF. In nucleotides, the CDR3 is TGTGCCAGCAGTCGGGACAGGGGTGGCTACACCTTC. The chain carries TRBV6-2 or TRBV6-3 and TRBJ1-2, with 10 bases lining up with TRBD1. The V gene's germline CDR1 is MNHEY and CDR2 SVGEGT. The CDR3 extends over 12 amino acids. J gave up 7 bases and V 5 bases, and 1 base lay outside the gene matches.

V gene TRBV15 combines with J gene TRBJ2-1, with 9 bases fitting TRBD1. J gave up 0 bases and V 1 base, and 4 bases lay outside the gene matches. The CDR3 is 17 residues long. Germline V gene data show CDR1 as LNHNV and CDR2 as YYDKDF (reference sequence). CDR3 loop: CATSRGQGESSYNEQFF. The CDR3 bases are TGTGCCACCAGCAGAGGACAGGGGGAAAGCTCCTACAATGAGCAGTTCTTC.

This clone has only one observation. This chain connects TRBV28 to TRBJ1-3; D ambiguous. The CDR3 is 15 residues long. Trimming pared 2 bases from V and 1 base from J, leaving 9 bases between. Germline-derived CDR1 and CDR2 are MDHEN and SYDVKM. CDR3 in amino acids: CASSLSSLSGNTIYF. In DNA, the CDR3 is TGTGCCAGCAGTTTAAGCTCACTATCTGGAAACACCATATATTTT.

The chain couples TRBV5-1 to TRBJ2-7, with a tentative D call TRBD2 (6 bases). Germline loops: CDR1 SGHRS, CDR2 YFSETQ. CDR3 length equals 15 residues. The V and J ends lost 4 bases and 2 bases respectively, with 16 bases between them. In DNA, the CDR3 is TGCGCCAGCAGCATAACCGGGACTGACACCTACGAGCAGTACTTC. It yields the protein CASSITGTDTYEQYF.

The chain is built from TRBV5-1 and TRBJ2-7; D is possibly TRBD1 (6 bases). CDR3 length equals 12 residues. Germline V CDR1 and CDR2: SGHRS, YFSETQ. The V gene lost 2 bases and the J gene lost 7 bases, with 10 bases spanning the gap. The DNA of the CDR3 is TGCGCCAGCAGCTTTGGACAGCGGGAGCAGTACTTC. It specifies CASSFGQREQYF. The entire variable domain, with the rest obtained from reference TRBV5-1 and TRBJ2-7, is as follows: KAGVTQTPRYLIKTRGQQVTLSCSPISGHRSVSWYQQTPGQGLQFLFEYFSETQRNKGNFPGRFSGRQFSNSRSEMNVSTLELGDSALYLCASSFGQREQYFGPGTRLTVT.

The V call is TRBV25-1, the J call TRBJ2-7, with D hard to call. Trimming cost V 1 base and J 0 bases, with 13 bases left between them. CDR3 size: 16 residues. Per the germline V gene, CDR1 is MGHDK and CDR2 is SYGVNS. CDR3 amino acids: CASSESPGVSSYEQYF. CDR3 DNA sequence: TGTGCCAGCAGTGAATCCCCAGGTGTCAGCTCCTACGAGCAGTACTTC.

This chain uses TRBV7-9 with TRBJ1-6; D is possibly TRBD1 (5 bases). V lost 2 bases and J 9 bases, leaving 8 bases between the germline ends. The CDR3 runs 13 residues. CDR1 and CDR2 from the germline V gene are SEHNR and FQNEAQ (reference sequence). The CDR3 is CASSLQGGSPLHF. CDR3 coding DNA: TGTGCCAGCAGCTTACAGGGAGGTTCACCCCTCCACTTT.

The chain joins TRBV9 to TRBJ2-1; TRBD2 matches at 8 bases. Germline CDR1 and CDR2: SGDLS and YYNGEE. This CDR3 is 15 amino acids long. The ends lost 0 bases at V and 2 bases at J; junction bases unmatched: 1. CDR3 DNA: TGTGCCAGCAGCGTAGTTAGCGGGGCCTACAATGAGCAGTTCTTC. It yields the protein CASSVVSGAYNEQFF.

J is TRBJ1-2 and V is TRBV6-5; 8 bases fit TRBD1. The CDR3 is 16 residues long. The trim removed 0 bases at V and 4 bases at J, leaving 7 bases unmatched. Germline-derived CDR1 and CDR2 are MNHEY and SVGAGI. CDR3 sequence (DNA): TGTGCCAGCAGTTACTCGGTGACAGGGGCGGTCTATGGCTACACCTTC. This translates into CASSYSVTGAVYGYTF.

The chain employs TRBV4-3 and TRBJ2-7; D call uncertain. The CDR3 is 16 amino acids. V was shortened by 0 bases and J by 0 bases, with 12 bases between the two germline ends. Germline lookup yields CDR1 LGHNA and CDR2 YSLEER. The CDR3 loop is CASSQDNTYSSYEQYF. CDR3 sequence (DNA): TGCGCCAGCAGCCAAGATAACACTTACAGCTCCTACGAGCAGTACTTC.

This CDR3 is CASSLTPPPAGRGEQYF. The CDR3 DNA reads as TGTGCCAGCAGCTTAACCCCCCCGCCGGCCGGGAGGGGCGAGCAGTACTTC. This chain joins TRBV7-7 and TRBJ2-7; 8 bases are a match to TRBD2. V lost 2 bases to trimming and J lost 6 bases; unmatched junction nucleotides: 15. From germline, CDR1 is SSHAT and CDR2 FNYEAQ (reference sequence). This CDR3 spans 17 amino acids.

The V call is TRBV30, the J call TRBJ1-1, with 7 bases aligning to TRBD1. This CDR3 contains 13 residues. Germline CDR1 reads GTSNPN; CDR2 reads SVGIG (reference sequence). V was clipped by 0 bases and J by 8 bases; unmatched bases: 6. In nucleotides, the CDR3 is TGTGCCTGGAGTGTAGGGGACAGTTACGAAGCTTTCTTT. This sequence encodes CAWSVGDSYEAFF.

The rearrangement uses TRBV6-5 and TRBJ1-5; D perhaps matches TRBD1 (6 bases). CDR3 length: 15 residues. The ends were cut back, 5 bases at V and 2 bases at J, with 13 bases in the middle. Germline V gives CDR1 MNHEY, CDR2 SVGAGI. DNA for the CDR3: TGTGCCAGCAGTATCCCACAGGGCGGCAATCAGCCCCAGCATTTT. Residues: CASSIPQGGNQPQHF.

The chain links TRBV28 to TRBJ1-2; D remains ambiguous. The germline CDR1 and CDR2 sequences are MDHEN and SYDVKM. Trimming took 8 bases from V and 2 from J, leaving 21 bases between them. The CDR3 has 16 amino acids. The CDR3, as DNA: TGTGCCAGCGGAATCGGCTTCGGGGAAGGAAACTATGGCTACACCTTC. Its protein product is CASGIGFGEGNYGYTF.

This clone was recorded once. The chain recombines TRBV2 with TRBJ2-7; TRBD1 matches at 7 bases. The CDR3 has 14 residues. J gave up 0 bases and V 7 bases, and 6 bases lay outside the gene matches. The germline CDR1 and CDR2 sequences are SNHLY and FYNNEI. CDR3 sequence reads: CASTRDRFSYEQYF. CDR3 sequence (DNA): TGTGCCAGCACTAGGGACAGATTCTCCTACGAGCAGTACTTC.

This chain joins TRBV18 and TRBJ2-1; 13 nucleotides match TRBD2. V was clipped by 1 base and J by 5 bases; unmatched bases: 5. The germline V gene encodes CDR1 KGHSH and CDR2 LQKENI. The CDR3 spans 17 residues. CDR3 DNA sequence: TGTGCCAGCTCACCACGGACTAGCGGGAGAGGTGACAATGAGCAGTTCTTC. Translating gives CASSPRTSGRGDNEQFF.

This chain links TRBV11-2 with TRBJ2-1; TRBD2 might be the D (5 bases). Germline assignment: CDR1 SGHAT and CDR2 FQNNGV. The CDR3 runs 13 residues. Trimming took off 6 bases at V and 9 bases at J, with 15 bases between the two ends. This CDR3 is CASSPTSGREQFF. The CDR3 DNA is TGTGCCAGCAGTCCCACTAGTGGCCGTGAGCAGTTCTTC.

The chain uses TRBV2 and TRBJ2-5, with TRBD2 identical over 8 bases. The germline V gene encodes CDR1 SNHLY and CDR2 FYNNEI. CDR3 length equals 15 residues. V trimming: 6 bases; J trimming: 4 bases; junction bases outside the gene matches: 10. CDR3 sequence: CASSSSGSRTETQYF. CDR3 bases: TGTGCCAGCAGCTCAAGCGGGAGCCGTACAGAGACCCAGTACTTC.